Reported below is one T cell receptor (beta chain). What it recognizes is unknown. Per the germline V gene, CDR1 is MNHEY and CDR2 is SVGEGT. The ends were cut back, 7 bases at V and 1 base at J, with 13 bases in the middle. The CDR3 contains 14 residues. The source of the sample is a study of response to subunit inactivated influenza vaccine. A single record per CDR3 protein comes from TCRdb applying MiXCR to the RT-PCR reads. The sample yields 150,000 or so distinct CDR3 sequences, 11% seen once. Study-wide findings and caveats: A suggestion made by the authors is that each seasonal influenza vaccination recruits few new T cells.

The receptor was derived from a man aged 45 to 65 who received an inactivated influenza vaccine. The starting material was non-naive T cells sorted from PBMCs, obtained around seven weeks after vaccination. V is TRBV6-2 or TRBV6-3 and J is TRBJ1-1; D is ambiguous. As DNA, the CDR3 is TGTGCCAGCATCCTGGGGAACACGAACACTGAAGCTTTCTTT. Amino acids: CASILGNTNTEAFF.